The rows below give T cell receptor beta chains drawn from one sample of a study of cytomegalovirus exposure and HLA in healthy donors. The method was immunoSEQ multiplex PCR; TCRdb's version includes in-frame clones alone and lacks a portion of them. The table lists some 200,000 clones, 60% to 80% of them singletons, with nearly 3% in the top ten. The material sequenced was PBMCs. The receptor source for this set is a woman aged 25-40 years in good health and CMV-seronegative. CDR3s include the opening cysteine and the closing phenylalanine or tryptophan. A D gene is named only where the DNA matches it firmly. Size values are once, few and many counts, or a class for expanded clones, and some rows have none.

v_call	clone_size	d_call	j_call	cdr3_aa	cdr3_nt
TRBV9	few	TRBD1	TRBJ1-1	CASSVFEQGMTEAFF	TGTGCCAGCAGCGTTTTCGAACAGGGGATGACGGAAGCTTTCTTT
TRBV29-1	.	TRBD2	TRBJ2-1	CSVASGAYNEQFF	TGCAGCGTCGCTAGCGGGGCCTACAATGAGCAGTTCTTC
TRBV4-1	many	.	TRBJ1-1	CASSPTPTGNTEAFF	TGCGCCAGCAGCCCGACCCCGACAGGGAACACTGAAGCTTTCTTT
TRBV6-5	.	.	TRBJ2-7	CASKILPDRNHEQYF	TGTGCCAGCAAAATCCTTCCCGACAGGAACCACGAGCAGTACTTC
TRBV7-9	.	TRBD1	TRBJ2-5	CSTSGGQETQYF	TGTTCCACCTCAGGGGGACAAGAGACCCAGTACTTC
TRBV6-6	.	.	TRBJ2-1	CASTRNGDFSYNEQFF	TGTGCCAGCACTCGCAACGGGGACTTCTCCTACAATGAGCAGTTCTTC
TRBV19	.	.	TRBJ1-1	CASQSTEAFF	TGTGCCAGCCAATCCACTGAAGCTTTCTTT
TRBV7-2	.	.	TRBJ1-5	CASSQDTYQPQHF	TGTGCCAGCAGCCAGGACACCTATCAGCCCCAGCATTTT
TRBV7-8	.	TRBD1	TRBJ2-7	CASSLSGTASYEQYF	TGTGCCAGCAGCCTTTCCGGGACAGCTTCCTACGAGCAGTACTTC
TRBV6-1	.	.	TRBJ2-6	CASSEAAGSWGANVLTF	TGTGCCAGCAGTGAAGCAGCCGGGTCGTGGGGGGCCAACGTCCTGACTTTC
TRBV2	.	TRBD1	TRBJ2-7	CASSTPGQGNYEQYF	TGTGCCAGCAGCACCCCGGGACAGGGGAACTACGAGCAGTACTTC
TRBV28	few	.	TRBJ1-1	CASSSNKETVKDAEAFF	TGTGCCAGCAGTTCCAACAAAGAGACAGTCAAAGACGCTGAAGCTTTCTTT
TRBV9	few	.	TRBJ2-7	CASSPRGAGYEQYF	TGTGCCAGCAGCCCCCGGGGGGCCGGCTACGAGCAGTACTTC
TRBV25-1	.	.	TRBJ1-1	CASRGTLDKEAFF	TGTGCCAGCAGGGGAACCCTGGACAAGGAAGCTTTCTTT
TRBV28	.	TRBD2	TRBJ2-5	CASSSNSGSQETQYF	TGTGCCAGCAGTTCGAATAGCGGGTCCCAAGAGACCCAGTACTTC
TRBV5-1	.	.	TRBJ1-1	CASSLNSLQGEAFF	TGCGCCAGCAGCTTGAACAGTCTGCAGGGTGAAGCTTTCTTT
TRBV2	once	TRBD1	TRBJ1-2	CASSVDRGPYGYTF	TGTGCCAGCAGTGTCGACAGGGGACCCTATGGCTACACCTTC
TRBV5-1	.	.	TRBJ2-7	CASSLEPSSYEQYF	TGCGCCAGCAGCTTGGAACCTAGCAGCTACGAGCAGTACTTC
TRBV2	once	.	TRBJ2-1	CASSEVRDYNEQFF	TGTGCCAGCAGTGAAGTGCGGGACTACAATGAGCAGTTCTTC
TRBV7-6	.	.	TRBJ2-7	CASSLAAPPGGEQYF	TGTGCCAGCAGCTTAGCGGCACCCCCGGGTGGGGAGCAGTACTTC
TRBV19	.	TRBD2	TRBJ2-3	CASSIGSPRGEHTQYF	TGTGCCAGTAGTATAGGTAGCCCCCGGGGGGAACATACGCAGTATTTT
TRBV2	.	TRBD1	TRBJ1-5	CASSWDRGEQPQHF	TGTGCCAGCAGTTGGGACAGGGGGGAGCAGCCCCAGCATTTT
TRBV7-2	.	.	TRBJ1-4	CASSRLTGNEKLFF	TGTGCCAGCAGCCGTCTTACGGGGAATGAAAAACTGTTTTTT
TRBV9	.	.	TRBJ2-7	CASSVVGGTSEQYF	TGTGCCAGCAGCGTAGTTGGAGGGACCTCCGAGCAGTACTTC
TRBV30	.	.	TRBJ2-5	CAWTLNKETQYF	TGTGCCTGGACCCTGAACAAGGAGACCCAGTACTTC
TRBV11-3	few	.	TRBJ2-2	CASTPGGDNAGELFF	TGTGCCAGCACCCCAGGCGGGGATAATGCCGGGGAGCTGTTTTTT
TRBV6-1	.	TRBD1	TRBJ1-1	CASNRQGQGGSLTGF	TGTGCCAGCAATCGCCAAGGACAGGGAGGGTCTCTGACTGGCTTT
TRBV28	.	.	TRBJ1-2	CASSLSHGGNYGYTF	TGTGCCAGCAGTCTATCCCACGGGGGGAACTATGGCTACACCTTC
TRBV7-9	.	TRBD2	TRBJ2-1	CASSLSGTSGGSSYNEQFF	TGTGCCAGCAGCTTAAGTGGGACTAGCGGGGGGAGCTCCTACAATGAGCAGTTCTTC
TRBV10-3	.	TRBD2	TRBJ2-7	CAISPGLAGGPREQYF	TGTGCCATCAGTCCGGGACTAGCGGGAGGGCCCCGGGAGCAGTACTTC
TRBV14	.	.	TRBJ2-5	CASSRAVQETQYF	TGTGCCAGCAGCCGGGCAGTGCAAGAGACCCAGTACTTC
TRBV4-1	.	.	TRBJ1-4	CASSAGVRRNEKLFF	TGCGCCAGCAGTGCCGGAGTCCGGCGTAATGAAAAACTGTTTTTT
TRBV14	.	.	TRBJ2-7	CASSQERYF	TGTGCCAGCAGCCAAGAGCGGTACTTC
TRBV25-1	.	.	TRBJ2-3	CASGRVCTVTQYF	TGTGCCAGCGGCAGGGTGTGTACAGTTACGCAGTATTTT
TRBV7-9	.	TRBD1	TRBJ2-7	CASSGDEGQDAWEQYF	TGTGCCAGCAGCGGAGATGAGGGACAGGACGCCTGGGAGCAGTACTTC
TRBV11-2	.	.	TRBJ1-3	CASSLWGGGSSGNTIYF	TGTGCCAGCAGCTTATGGGGGGGCGGCAGCTCTGGAAACACCATATATTTT
TRBV5-1	.	.	TRBJ1-2	CASSSVGGDGYPF	TGCGCCAGCAGCTCCGTCGGGGGGGACGGCTACCCCTTC
TRBV28	.	.	TRBJ1-1	CASSLERGYTEAFF	TGTGCCAGCAGTTTAGAGAGAGGTTACACTGAAGCTTTCTTT
TRBV5-1	.	TRBD2	TRBJ2-5	CASSLVLAGVETQYF	TGCGCCAGCAGCTTGGTACTAGCGGGAGTAGAGACCCAGTACTTC
TRBV10-2	.	.	TRBJ1-2	CASSESYGGYGYTF	TGCGCCAGCAGTGAGTCCTATGGCGGCTATGGCTACACCTTC
TRBV4-2	.	.	TRBJ2-2	CASSQLTGRGTGELFF	TGTGCCAGCAGCCAGCTTACAGGGCGAGGCACCGGGGAGCTGTTTTTT
TRBV2	.	.	TRBJ2-5	CASSEGTVQETQYF	TGTGCCAGCAGTGAAGGGACAGTGCAAGAGACCCAGTACTTC
TRBV5-1	few	TRBD2	TRBJ2-5	CASSLGDYQETQYF	TGCGCCAGCAGCTTGGGGGACTATCAAGAGACCCAGTACTTC
TRBV7-9	.	.	TRBJ2-7	CASRGLAINEQYF	TGTGCCAGCAGGGGGCTAGCGATAAACGAGCAGTACTTC
TRBV19	.	TRBD1	TRBJ1-2	CASSIAGTGHNYGYTF	TGTGCCAGTAGTATCGCCGGGACAGGCCATAACTATGGCTACACCTTC
TRBV4-1	.	.	TRBJ1-1	CASSEKRGVTEAFF	TGCGCCAGCAGCGAAAAGCGGGGTGTCACTGAAGCTTTCTTT
TRBV2	.	TRBD2	TRBJ2-1	CASSGERSGRVYNEQFF	TGTGCCAGCAGTGGAGAACGTAGCGGGAGGGTTTACAATGAGCAGTTCTTC
TRBV15	.	TRBD2	TRBJ2-7	CATSRGLAGAYEQYF	TGTGCCACCAGCAGAGGACTAGCGGGAGCCTACGAGCAGTACTTC
TRBV5-1	.	.	TRBJ2-5	CASSSQGRETQYF	TGCGCCAGCAGCTCACAGGGACGGGAGACCCAGTACTTC
TRBV7-8	.	TRBD2	TRBJ2-3	CASSLASGGGRGGADTQYF	TGTGCCAGCAGCTTAGCTAGCGGGGGGGGTCGGGGTGGAGCAGATACGCAGTATTTT
TRBV6-1	.	TRBD1	TRBJ1-1	CASSYTGVLTEAFF	TGTGCCAGCAGTTATACAGGGGTTTTGACTGAAGCTTTCTTT
TRBV19	.	.	TRBJ2-5	CASSGAAGSQQYF	TGTGCCAGTAGTGGAGCGGCGGGTTCTCAGCAGTACTTC
TRBV5-1	.	.	TRBJ2-1	CASSLRRTAGTYNEQFF	TGCGCCAGCAGCTTGAGGAGAACGGCGGGGACCTACAATGAGCAGTTCTTC
TRBV4-1	.	.	TRBJ1-6	CASSQESSYNSPLHF	TGCGCCAGCAGCCAAGAGAGCTCCTATAATTCACCCCTCCACTTT
TRBV5-4	.	.	TRBJ2-2	CASSQWGGRTGELFF	TGTGCCAGCAGCCAGTGGGGGGGCAGAACCGGGGAGCTGTTTTTT